These T cell receptor beta chains were read from a single sample in a study of T cells in Graves' hyperthyroidism and ophthalmopathy. One entry per CDR3 protein results from TCRdb running MiXCR on the multiplex PCR reads. The repertoire holds about 600,000 distinct CDR3 sequences, with roughly 15% as singletons. Sequencing was performed on blood. All receptors derive from a woman in her forties or fifties with Graves' ophthalmopathy. Both conserved end residues are part of each CDR3. D genes are given only for firm matches. The size of a clone is reported for some rows only, either as once, few or many, or as a class for expanded clones.

d_call,clone_size,cdr3_length,j_call,v_call,cdr3_aa,cdr3_nt
.,few,12,TRBJ1-5,TRBV28,CASEGIPQPQHF,TGTGCCAGCGAAGGCATCCCTCAGCCCCAGCATTTT
.,.,14,TRBJ2-2,TRBV12-3/TRBV12-4,CASSLSLGTGELFF,TGTGCCAGCAGTTTGAGTTTGGGGACCGGGGAGCTGTTTTTT
.,many,14,TRBJ1-2,TRBV7-2,CASSYYRDNYGYTF,TGTGCCAGCAGCTACTACAGGGATAACTATGGCTACACCTTC
.,.,12,TRBJ2-1,TRBV2,CASSGTGNEQFF,TGTGCCAGCAGTGGAACGGGTAATGAGCAGTTCTTC
TRBD1,.,12,TRBJ2-1,TRBV6-1,CASRPRTGLEFF,TGTGCCAGCAGACCCCGGACAGGGCTAGAGTTCTTC
.,many,15,TRBJ2-2,TRBV27,CASKQVRGGSGELFF,TGTGCCAGCAAACAGGTCAGGGGTGGATCCGGGGAGCTGTTTTTT
.,.,13,TRBJ2-3,TRBV6-1,CASRDSATDTQYF,TGTGCCAGCAGGGACTCAGCCACAGATACGCAGTATTTT
.,many,11,TRBJ2-7,TRBV12-3/TRBV12-4,CASSFVHEQYF,TGTGCCAGCAGTTTTGTCCACGAGCAGTACTTC
TRBD1,few,19,TRBJ1-5,TRBV5-4,CASSPIRDSGPICNQPQHF,TGTGCCAGCAGCCCGATCCGGGACAGCGGACCCATATGCAATCAGCCCCAGCATTTT
.,.,14,TRBJ2-1,TRBV4-3,CASSQEGPHNEQFF,TGCGCCAGCAGCCAAGAGGGACCGCACAATGAGCAGTTCTTC
.,many,16,TRBJ2-1,TRBV7-3,CASSLSGRLGQNEQFF,TGTGCCAGCAGCTTAAGTGGTCGACTAGGACAAAATGAGCAGTTCTTC
.,many,16,TRBJ1-2,TRBV4-1,CASSQVGGLANYGYTF,TGCGCCAGCAGCCAAGTTGGGGGCTTAGCTAACTATGGCTACACCTTC
.,few,13,TRBJ1-1,TRBV6-2/TRBV6-3,CASKREGQTEAFF,TGTGCCAGCAAAAGGGAGGGGCAAACTGAAGCTTTCTTT
.,many,14,TRBJ2-5,TRBV29-1,CSVNSVVWQETQYF,TGCAGCGTTAACAGTGTGGTGTGGCAAGAGACCCAGTACTTC
.,many,15,TRBJ1-1,TRBV12-3/TRBV12-4,CASSLASGRNTEAFF,TGTGCCAGCAGTTTAGCCAGTGGACGGAACACTGAAGCTTTCTTT
.,many,16,TRBJ2-5,TRBV30,CAWSDGIAANQETQYF,TGTGCCTGGAGTGATGGCATAGCGGCTAACCAAGAGACCCAGTACTTC
.,many,16,TRBJ1-5,TRBV19,CASSIWRGQSNQPQHF,TGTGCCAGTAGTATCTGGCGGGGGCAAAGCAATCAGCCCCAGCATTTT
TRBD1,once,16,TRBJ2-5,TRBV6-5,CASSYSDRALPLPRYF,TGTGCCAGCAGTTACTCGGACAGGGCGCTCCCCCTACCCCGGTACTTC
.,many,12,TRBJ1-4,TRBV18,CASSRAGEKLFF,TGTGCCAGCTCGCGAGCCGGGGAAAAACTGTTTTTT
TRBD2,.,18,TRBJ2-2,TRBV7-2,CASRRGGSPVPNTGELFF,TGTGCCAGCAGGCGCGGGGGTTCCCCCGTCCCGAACACCGGGGAGCTGTTTTTT
.,.,15,TRBJ2-4,TRBV30,CAWSVPALAKNIQYF,TGTGCCTGGAGTGTACCAGCTCTAGCCAAAAACATTCAGTACTTC
.,many,17,TRBJ1-5,TRBV18,CASSPGGWGRANQPQHF,TGTGCCAGCTCCCCCGGAGGGTGGGGGAGGGCCAATCAGCCCCAGCATTTT
.,many,14,TRBJ2-4,TRBV7-9,CASSPRVGKNIQYF,TGTGCCAGCAGCCCCAGGGTGGGCAAAAACATTCAGTACTTC
.,.,15,TRBJ2-1,TRBV28,CASSLLGELGNEQFF,TGTGCCAGCAGTTTGTTGGGGGAATTAGGGAATGAGCAGTTCTTC
.,.,15,TRBJ1-5,TRBV7-2,CASSLEGSGIQPQHF,TGTGCCAGCAGCTTAGAGGGTTCGGGGATTCAGCCCCAGCATTTT
.,many,14,TRBJ1-5,TRBV12-3/TRBV12-4,CASSHQDSNQPQHF,TGTGCCAGCAGCCATCAAGACAGTAATCAGCCCCAGCATTTT
.,many,15,TRBJ2-1,TRBV5-1,CASSLAGGQYNEQFF,TGCGCCAGCAGCTTGGCCGGGGGGCAGTACAATGAGCAGTTCTTC
TRBD2,many,19,TRBJ2-2,TRBV7-6,CASSLTASGRFANTGELFF,TGTGCCAGCAGCTTAACGGCTAGCGGGAGATTTGCGAACACCGGGGAGCTGTTTTTT
TRBD2,few,19,TRBJ2-1,TRBV12-3/TRBV12-4,CASYPGTSGRFLPWGEQFF,TGTGCCAGCTACCCAGGGACTAGCGGGAGGTTCCTTCCTTGGGGTGAGCAGTTCTTC
TRBD2,many,17,TRBJ2-3,TRBV27,CASSLFSSGISTDTQYF,TGTGCCAGCAGTTTATTTTCTAGCGGGATTAGCACAGATACGCAGTATTTT
TRBD1,many,15,TRBJ2-5,TRBV7-9,CASSPQRRQGETQYF,TGTGCCAGCAGCCCGCAAAGAAGACAGGGAGAGACCCAGTACTTC
.,many,15,TRBJ1-1,TRBV18,CASSPPFSGVTEAFF,TGTGCCAGCTCACCACCTTTCTCAGGTGTCACTGAAGCTTTCTTT
.,many,15,TRBJ2-7,TRBV27,CASSLTRDVPHEQYF,TGTGCCAGCAGTCTAACCCGGGACGTACCCCACGAGCAGTACTTC
TRBD2,many,19,TRBJ2-7,TRBV7-2,CASSRFSSPGLAGTYEQYF,TGTGCCAGCAGCCGATTCTCGTCGCCGGGACTAGCGGGGACCTACGAGCAGTACTTC
.,few,12,TRBJ1-2,TRBV7-9,CASNPEIDGYTF,TGTGCCAGCAACCCGGAAATCGATGGCTACACCTTC
.,many,13,TRBJ1-5,TRBV27,CASGGDGNQPQHF,TGTGCCAGCGGGGGTGATGGGAATCAGCCCCAGCATTTT
.,many,15,TRBJ2-7,TRBV12-3/TRBV12-4,CASRTIGAPAYEQYF,TGTGCCAGCCGCACGATAGGGGCACCGGCCTACGAGCAGTACTTC
TRBD2,few,15,TRBJ2-7,TRBV6-6,CASSYFLAGDYEQYF,TGTGCCAGCAGTTACTTTTTAGCGGGAGACTACGAGCAGTACTTC
.,few,17,TRBJ2-3,TRBV12-3/TRBV12-4,CASRPRQVLQGTDTQYF,TGTGCCAGCAGGCCTAGACAGGTACTTCAGGGCACAGATACGCAGTATTTT
TRBD2,many,15,TRBJ2-7,TRBV7-8,CASSIPGLQTGEQYF,TGTGCCAGCAGCATTCCGGGACTACAGACTGGCGAGCAGTACTTC
.,many,15,TRBJ1-1,TRBV20-1,CSARDPIRKGTEAFF,TGCAGTGCTAGAGATCCCATTCGAAAAGGGACTGAAGCTTTCTTT
.,few,12,TRBJ2-1,TRBV29-1,CSVHGAHNEQFF,TGCAGCGTCCACGGGGCTCACAATGAGCAGTTCTTC
TRBD1,.,16,TRBJ1-3,TRBV6-1,CASGGPGQGAGNTIYF,TGTGCCAGCGGTGGACCGGGACAGGGGGCTGGAAACACCATATATTTT
.,many,13,TRBJ1-5,TRBV20-1,CSAGGGGNQPQHF,TGCAGTGCAGGTGGGGGTGGCAATCAGCCCCAGCATTTT
.,many,15,TRBJ2-7,TRBV28,CASSLRRLRVSGQYF,TGTGCCAGCAGTTTGCGGAGGCTGAGAGTTAGTGGGCAGTACTTC
TRBD1,once,12,TRBJ1-2,TRBV29-1,CSATGQGGGYTF,TGCAGCGCCACTGGACAGGGAGGCGGCTACACCTTC
TRBD2,.,16,TRBJ2-7,TRBV11-2,CASSTAPTSGRLKQYF,TGTGCCAGCAGCACAGCTCCGACTAGCGGGAGGCTTAAGCAGTACTTC
.,many,13,TRBJ2-5,TRBV7-2,CASSLGGSKTQYF,TGTGCCAGCAGCTTAGGGGGAAGTAAGACCCAGTACTTC
.,.,14,TRBJ2-5,TRBV25-1,CASSDYRVEETQYF,TGTGCCAGCAGTGATTACAGGGTCGAGGAGACCCAGTACTTC
TRBD2,few,12,TRBJ2-1,TRBV10-3,CAIMGGRNEQFF,TGTGCCATCATGGGAGGGAGAAATGAGCAGTTCTTC
.,many,16,TRBJ2-1,TRBV11-1,CASSLVVNASYNEQFF,TGTGCCAGCAGCTTAGTTGTTAATGCCTCCTACAATGAGCAGTTCTTC
TRBD2,.,17,TRBJ2-7,TRBV6-5,CASSSASGRATNHEQYF,TGTGCCAGCAGTTCTGCTAGCGGGAGGGCCACTAACCACGAGCAGTACTTC
TRBD2,many,16,TRBJ2-1,TRBV7-9,CASSLRIEAGDHEQFF,TGTGCCAGCAGCTTAAGGATTGAGGCGGGAGATCATGAGCAGTTCTTC
TRBD2,few,16,TRBJ2-3,TRBV12-5,CASGLGSGSKPDTQYF,TGTGCTAGTGGTTTGGGAAGCGGGAGTAAGCCAGATACGCAGTATTTT